This T cell receptor beta chain was recorded in a study of regulatory T cells in long-lasting Graves disease. The wider study: Antithyroid drugs had been taken by newly diagnosed Graves' patients for under 3 months.

Specified time point: newly diagnosed GD, antithyroid drugs for less than 3 months. Extracted PBMC RNA gave rise to the TCR library. Study-wide findings and caveats: Relative to new patients (under 1,000), persistent patients exhibited greater sharing of public clonotypes (more than 2,500). Repertoires from persistent disease leaned toward TRBV28, TRBJ1-2 and TRBJ2-5.

This clonotype was seen ten or more times. Its antigen remains unidentified. The V gene's germline CDR1 is SGHAT and CDR2 FQNNGV. The CDR3 has 16 amino acids. Arm-PCR of CDR3 regions with iRepertoire HTBI primers generated TCR beta libraries. Via MiXCR, TCRdb re-called the multiplex PCR reads, giving one row per CDR3 protein. The table includes roughly 420,000 distinct CDR3 sequences, about 17% detected once. Separately, the same data were catalogued under a study of T cells in Graves' hyperthyroidism and ophthalmopathy. That paper states: The HTBI primer set drove a first-round RT-PCR of the TCR CDR3.

The V call is TRBV11-2, the J call TRBJ2-1; TRBD1 matches 10 bases. The J call is in doubt because the DNA end fits TRBJ2-5 better. The TCR comes from a woman aged 25 to 39 with Graves disease. The specimen was peripheral blood mononuclear cells (PBMCs), collected at new diagnosis, from a patient treated with antithyroid drugs. This chain's CDR3 is CASSSPGQGESGTQYF. CDR3 bases: TGTGCCAGCAGCTCTCCCGGACAGGGGGAGTCTGGGACCCAGTACTTC.